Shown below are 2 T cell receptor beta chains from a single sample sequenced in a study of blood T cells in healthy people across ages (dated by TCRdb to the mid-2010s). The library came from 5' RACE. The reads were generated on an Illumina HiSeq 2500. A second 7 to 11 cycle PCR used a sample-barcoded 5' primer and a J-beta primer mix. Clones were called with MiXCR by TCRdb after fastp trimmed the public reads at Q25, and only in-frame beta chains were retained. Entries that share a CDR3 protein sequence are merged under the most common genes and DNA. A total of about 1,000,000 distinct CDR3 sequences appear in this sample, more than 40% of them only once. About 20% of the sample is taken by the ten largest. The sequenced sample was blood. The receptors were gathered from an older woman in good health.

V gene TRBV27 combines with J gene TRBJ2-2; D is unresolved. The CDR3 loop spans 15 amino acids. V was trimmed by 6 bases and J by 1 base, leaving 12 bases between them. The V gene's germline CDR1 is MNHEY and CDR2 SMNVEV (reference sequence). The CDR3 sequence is CASSPVPMNTGELFF. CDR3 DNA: TGTGCCAGCAGCCCCGTGCCCATGAACACCGGGGAGCTGTTTTTT.

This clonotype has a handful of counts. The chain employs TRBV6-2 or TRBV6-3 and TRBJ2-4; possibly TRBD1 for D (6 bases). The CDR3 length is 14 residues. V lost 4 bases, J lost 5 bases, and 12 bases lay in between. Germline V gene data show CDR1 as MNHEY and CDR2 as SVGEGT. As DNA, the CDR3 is TGTGCCAGCAGTTTAGCCAGGGGTCAAAACATTCAGTACTTC. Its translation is CASSLARGQNIQYF.